The T cell receptor beta chain under discussion was sequenced for a study of blood T cell repertoires in COVID-19. Whole-study context: Acute-phase and convalescent COVID-19 samples originated in the United States, Italy and Spain. From T cells, B-cell-depleted T cells, or PBMCs came the material, which was cDNA or gDNA.

Germline CDR1 reads SGHTA; CDR2 reads FQGNSA. Trimming took 2 bases from V and 8 from J, leaving 16 bases between them. This CDR3 has 15 residues. Clones were read by immunoSEQ multiplex PCR, and TCRdb kept only the in-frame ones, dropping some. The sample holds under 80,000 clones, around 83% seen once. The sequenced sample was peripheral blood. This sequence joins TRBV7-2 and TRBJ2-1, with D possibly matching TRBD1 (6 bases). The sequence derives from an elderly man with acute or convalescent COVID-19. CDR3 protein: CASSLQGNGVDEQFF. Written as DNA, the CDR3 is TGTGCCAGCAGCTTACAGGGGAATGGGGTGGATGAGCAGTTCTTC.